This is a list of T cell receptor beta chains from one sample in a study of beta chain features in type 1 diabetes. Assay used: immunoSEQ multiplex PCR; TCRdb lists only in-frame clones, some missing. This sample has fewer than 350,000 clones, with roughly 15% found just once. The source material was naive CD4+ T cells from blood. The receptors shown here come from a man between 18 and 35 years old with type 1 diabetes. CDR3s include the opening cysteine and the closing phenylalanine or tryptophan. A D gene is named only where the DNA matches it firmly. A row's size may be missing; if present it is once, few, many or a size class.

D	J	V	size	DNA	CDR3
.	TRBJ2-7	TRBV7-9	.	TGTGCCAGCAGCCCAGGAGGGGGCGCCCCTCGCGAGCAGTACTTC	CASSPGGGAPREQYF
.	TRBJ1-6	TRBV6-4	.	TGTGCCAGCAGTGACTCGTTCAAAAATTCACCCCTCCACTTT	CASSDSFKNSPLHF
.	TRBJ2-5	TRBV25-1	.	TGTGCCAGCAGAGTAGGGGTTGTGGAGACCCAGTACTTC	CASRVGVVETQYF
.	TRBJ1-5	TRBV19	.	TGTGCCAGTAGTATCCCTCAGGGAAGCAATCAGCCCCAGCATTTT	CASSIPQGSNQPQHF
TRBD1	TRBJ2-7	TRBV29-1	.	TGCAGCGTTGATAACCCGACAGGGGGGGGCTACGAGCAGTACTTC	CSVDNPTGGGYEQYF
TRBD2	TRBJ2-5	TRBV5-1	once	TGCGCCAGCAGCTTGGATGGTGCGGGAGGCCAAGAGACCCAGTACTTC	CASSLDGAGGQETQYF
TRBD2	TRBJ2-1	TRBV4-2	.	TGTGCCAGCAGCCAAGTTGCCAGCGGGAGGGTCAATGAGCAGTTCTTC	CASSQVASGRVNEQFF
.	TRBJ2-3	TRBV28	.	TGTGCCAGCAGTCCGTCCTCGGTGAGCGGGCATTACACAGATACGCAGTATTTT	CASSPSSVSGHYTDTQYF
.	TRBJ2-2	TRBV23-1	few	TGCGCCAGCCCCAACCTATGGGGGGTGGAACGGTCGGTGAACACCGGGGAGCTGTTTTTT	CASPNLWGVERSVNTGELFF
.	TRBJ2-2	TRBV30	.	TGTGCCTGGAGTATCCGCACAGGAAGGACCGGGGAGCTGTTTTTT	CAWSIRTGRTGELFF
.	TRBJ2-5	TRBV7-9	.	TGTGCCAGCAGCTTCATTCAGGGGTTCGGGCGGTCTGGGACCCAGTACTTC	CASSFIQGFGRSGTQYF
.	TRBJ2-3	TRBV5-1	few	TGCGCCAGCAGGAACCAGGGACTGGTTTACACAGATACGCAGTATTTT	CASRNQGLVYTDTQYF
TRBD2	TRBJ2-5	TRBV30	.	TGTGCCTGGAATAGCGGGGGGTCCCAAAAGACCCAGTACTTC	CAWNSGGSQKTQYF
TRBD1	TRBJ2-7	TRBV19	.	TGTGCCAGCAAGAGGGACAGCAACTTATACGAGCAGTACTTC	CASKRDSNLYEQYF
.	TRBJ2-7	TRBV18	.	TGTGCCAGCTCACCACGTCGCGGGACCTACGAGCAGTACTTC	CASSPRRGTYEQYF
TRBD2	TRBJ2-2	TRBV6-1	.	TGTGCCAGCAGTGAAGTTAGTCCCGGACTAGCGATCGTCACCGGGGAGCTGTTTTTT	CASSEVSPGLAIVTGELFF
TRBD2	TRBJ2-7	TRBV4-3	.	TGCGCCAGCAGCCAATCCACTAGCGGGGCAACCTACGAGCAGTACTTC	CASSQSTSGATYEQYF
TRBD2	TRBJ2-3	TRBV4-1	.	TGCGCCAGCAGCCTCCGGACTAGTAGGCCCACAGATACGCAGTATTTT	CASSLRTSRPTDTQYF
.	TRBJ1-2	TRBV30	few	TGTGCCTGGAGTTTTGGAGGACAGAAGGGCGGCTACACCTTC	CAWSFGGQKGGYTF
TRBD2	TRBJ2-2	TRBV10-3	few	TGTGCCATCAGCACGGGACTAGCGGGGACCGGGGAGCTGTTTTTT	CAISTGLAGTGELFF
TRBD2	TRBJ2-1	TRBV7-9	.	TGTGCCAGCAGCTTAGGACTAGCCAAAGTCAATGAGCAGTTCTTC	CASSLGLAKVNEQFF
.	TRBJ1-1	TRBV14	few	TGTGCCAGCAGCCAAGAACGAAAGAGCCGCACTGAAGCTTTCTTT	CASSQERKSRTEAFF
TRBD1	TRBJ1-1	TRBV7-8	.	TGTGCCAGCAGCCCTCGGGGACAGGGAAACTCTGAAGCTTTCTTT	CASSPRGQGNSEAFF